This entry lists 19 T cell receptor beta chains sequenced from one sample in a study of blood T cell repertoires in COVID-19. Measured with immunoSEQ multiplex PCR; TCRdb has only the in-frame clones, and not every one. Among under 450,000 clones listed, 87% were seen once. Sequencing was performed on PBMCs or T cells enriched from blood (not recorded which). These receptor sequences come from a woman in her 30s who had recovered from COVID-19.

The chain couples TRBV11-2 to TRBJ2-7; 8 nucleotides align to TRBD1. In germline, CDR1 is SGHAT, CDR2 FQNNGV. J was trimmed by 4 bases and V by 1 base; bases with no gene match: 6. This CDR3 is 15 amino acids long. This chain's CDR3 is CASSLGSGGDYEQYF. The CDR3 DNA is TGTGCCAGCAGCTTAGGGTCAGGGGGCGATTACGAGCAGTACTTC.

For the CDR3, the DNA is TGTGCCAGCAGCCAGAACAGGGGCCAAGAGACCCAGTACTTC. Protein sequence: CASSQNRGQETQYF. This chain links TRBV14 with TRBJ2-5, with 7 bases aligning to TRBD1. The trim removed 3 bases at V and 1 base at J, leaving 2 bases unmatched. The CDR3 runs 14 residues. Germline CDR1 SGHDN, CDR2 FVKESK.

The chain joins TRBV2 to TRBJ1-6, with no clear D. V was trimmed by 3 bases and J by 7 bases, leaving 7 bases between them. The CDR3 sequence is 13 residues long. CDR1 and CDR2 from the germline V gene are SNHLY and FYNNEI. The CDR3 sequence: CASSDVPNSPLHF. CDR3 in DNA: TGTGCCAGCAGTGATGTTCCGAATTCACCCCTCCACTTT.

The chain has TRBV19 and TRBJ2-6, with TRBD1 identical over 7 bases. The germline CDR1 and CDR2 sequences are LNHDA and SQIVND (reference sequence). The V gene end was trimmed by 5 bases and the J gene end by 2 bases; junction bases not matched to a gene: 12. The CDR3 has 18 residues. CDR3 in amino acids: CASSHLTGKFAGANVLTF. CDR3 DNA sequence: TGTGCCAGTAGTCACTTGACAGGGAAGTTCGCTGGGGCCAACGTCCTGACTTTC. Looking up the rest from reference TRBV19 and TRBJ2-6 gives the full variable domain: DGGITQSPKYLFRKEGQNVTLSCEQNLNHDAMYWYRQDPGQGLRLIYYSQIVNDFQKGDIAEGYSVSREKKESFPLTVTSAQKNPTAFYLCASSHLTGKFAGANVLTFGAGSRLTVL.

The V and J genes are TRBV5-6 and TRBJ1-5; D possibly corresponds to TRBD1 (5 bases). This CDR3 spans 12 amino acids. V dropped 7 bases and J dropped 7 bases, with 12 bases sitting between them. The germline V gene has CDR1 SGHDT and CDR2 YYEEEE. The CDR3 DNA reads TGTGCCAGCCAGGCAGGGAACCAGCCCCAGCATTTT. It codes for CASQAGNQPQHF.

The chain combines TRBV5-6 with TRBJ1-6; 9 bases fit TRBD1. Losses at the gene ends were 0 bases for V and 5 bases for J; bases not matched to a gene: 0. The CDR3 has 15 residues. Per germline, CDR1 SGHDT and CDR2 YYEEEE. CDR3 residues: CASSLGTGDNSPLHF. CDR3 DNA sequence: TGTGCCAGCAGCTTGGGGACAGGGGATAATTCACCCCTCCACTTT.

This rearrangement joins TRBV4-1 to TRBJ1-5, with 9 bases aligning to TRBD1. Germline loops: CDR1 MGHRA, CDR2 YSYEKL. V trimming: 3 bases; J trimming: 3 bases; junction bases outside the gene matches: 6. This CDR3 is built from 16 residues. In nucleotides, the CDR3 is TGCGCCAGCAGCCAGGGAGGACAGGGGTACAATCAGCCCCAGCATTTT. It yields the protein CASSQGGQGYNQPQHF.

This chain joins TRBV12-3 or TRBV12-4 and TRBJ2-5; the D is unclear. The CDR3 totals 13 residues. The V end was cut by 2 bases, the J end by 2 bases, with 6 bases between. Here the CDR3 reads CASSLLRQETQYF. CDR3 nucleotide sequence: TGTGCCAGCAGTTTACTCAGGCAAGAGACCCAGTACTTC.

V gene TRBV3-1 (or the pseudogene TRBV3-2) combines with J gene TRBJ2-7, with TRBD2 matching 8 bases. J was trimmed by 3 bases and V by 0 bases; bases with no gene match: 7. The germline V gene encodes CDR1 LGHDT and CDR2 YNNKEL (reference sequence). This CDR3 has 16 residues. For the CDR3, the DNA is TGTGCCAGCAGCCAAGATTTGGTAGCGGGGAGCTACGAGCAGTACTTC. This translates into CASSQDLVAGSYEQYF.

The CDR3: CASSSDFPSSYEQYF. The CDR3 DNA reads TGCGCCAGCAGCTCGGACTTCCCGAGCTCCTACGAGCAGTACTTC. V gene TRBV5-1 combines with J gene TRBJ2-7; the D gene is possibly TRBD2 (5 bases). There are 15 residues in the CDR3. Trimming left V 3 bases short and J 0 bases short, with 13 bases between. Germline V gene sequence: CDR1 SGHRS, CDR2 YFSETQ.

As to this clone: Compared with germline, one end of the junction differs, possibly owing to a read error. V is TRBV2 and J is TRBJ2-1, with TRBD2 identical over 10 bases. The germline CDR1 and CDR2 sequences are SNHLY and FYNNEI. This CDR3 contains 15 residues. The CDR3: CASREGLAAYNEQFF. The CDR3 region has the DNA TGTGCCAGCAGGGAAGGACTAGCGGCCTACAATGAGCAGTTCTTC.

The chain recombines TRBV6-5 with TRBJ1-2; maybe TRBD1 (5 bases). The germline V and J ends were trimmed by 3 bases and 9 bases, with 11 bases remaining between them. The germline CDR1 and CDR2 sequences are MNHEY and SVGAGI. This CDR3 has 12 amino acids. The DNA for the CDR3 is TGTGCCAGCAGTTATCAGGGTCTTCGCTACACCTTC. Amino acid sequence: CASSYQGLRYTF.

The chain recombines TRBV18 with TRBJ2-3; 7 bases line up with TRBD2. The V gene's germline CDR1 is KGHSH and CDR2 LQKENI. J gave up 6 bases and V 6 bases, and 9 bases lay outside the gene matches. The CDR3 spans 14 residues. CDR3 in DNA: TGTGCCAGCTCGCCGTCCGGCGGGGGTGATACGCAGTATTTT. Translated: CASSPSGGGDTQYF.

The genes are TRBV7-9 and TRBJ1-2; D remains unclear. The CDR3 is 13 amino acids. From germline, CDR1 is SEHNR and CDR2 FQNEAQ (reference sequence). Deletions cut 1 base from V and 2 bases from J, with 5 bases between. CDR3 protein: CASSLERNYGYTF. The CDR3 DNA reads TGTGCCAGCAGCTTAGAACGGAACTATGGCTACACCTTC.

The V gene is TRBV19, the J gene TRBJ1-1; D is unclear. V gave up 3 bases and J gave up 0 bases, with 11 bases separating them. Germline values: CDR1 LNHDA, CDR2 SQIVND (reference sequence). The CDR3 is 15 amino acids. Here the CDR3 DNA reads TGTGCCAGTAGTATCCCCACGGGGATGAACACTGAAGCTTTCTTT. This encodes CASSIPTGMNTEAFF.

V gene TRBV6-4 combines with J gene TRBJ2-1; perhaps TRBD2 as D (6 bases). Germline V CDR1 and CDR2: MRHNA, SNTAGT. The CDR3 contains 15 residues. Trimming removed 4 bases at V and 2 bases at J, with 12 bases between. The CDR3: CASSGSREAYNEQFF. CDR3 DNA: TGTGCCAGCAGTGGATCCAGGGAGGCCTACAATGAGCAGTTCTTC.

The J gene is TRBJ2-3, the V gene TRBV3-1 (or the pseudogene TRBV3-2), with 8 nucleotides matching TRBD1. Germline loops: CDR1 LGHDT, CDR2 YNNKEL (reference sequence). V gave up 5 bases and J gave up 2 bases; unmatched junction bases: 6. The CDR3 covers 15 residues. CDR3 coding DNA: TGTGCCAGCAGCGGACGGACAGGGTTCACAGATACGCAGTATTTT. Residues: CASSGRTGFTDTQYF.

This clone appeared many times. The genes are TRBV12-5 and TRBJ2-2; D uncertain. V gave up 7 bases and J gave up 6 bases, with 9 bases separating them. Looked up from germline, CDR1 is LGHNT and CDR2 is FRNRAP. CDR3 size: 12 residues. CDR3 DNA sequence: TGTGCTAGTGCGATCGAGGCCGGGGAGCTGTTTTTT. This gives the protein CASAIEAGELFF.

The rearrangement joins TRBV5-5 to TRBJ2-3; TRBD2 is a possible D gene (6 bases). V gave up 2 bases and J gave up 5 bases, with 18 bases separating them. This CDR3 is built from 16 residues. Germline lookup yields CDR1 SGHKS and CDR2 YYEKEE (reference sequence). The CDR3 reads CASSLNIRESIDTQYF. The DNA for the CDR3 is TGTGCCAGCAGCTTAAATATACGGGAGTCGATAGATACGCAGTATTTT.